Following are 14 T cell receptor beta chains from one sample sequenced in a study of spatial heterogeneity in lung cancer. Study findings and constraints: Higher tumor mutation counts went along with higher counts of expanded intratumoral alpha and beta TCRs.

TCRdb reanalysed the 5' RACE reads using MiXCR and keeps one entry per CDR3 protein. The sample consists of 20,000 to 30,000 distinct CDR3 sequences, 8.8% of them appearing once. The antigens for these receptors are not known. As for time point: sample taken at primary tumor resection. Specimen: lung tumor tissue, collected at surgery. The receptors come from a male donor with early-stage non-small cell lung cancer.

The chain has TRBV24-1 and TRBJ2-1; 12 bases align to TRBD1. The germline V gene has CDR1 KGHDR and CDR2 SFDVKD. CDR3 length: 16 residues. Germline trimming cut 7 bases from V and 3 bases from J; bases unmatched to any gene: 6. This CDR3 reads CATSAGQGAYYNEQFF. For the CDR3, the DNA is TGTGCCACCAGCGCGGGACAGGGGGCTTACTACAATGAGCAGTTCTTC.

The chain links TRBV7-9 to TRBJ2-3; 8 positions agree with TRBD1. V trimming: 3 bases; J trimming: 2 bases; junction bases outside the gene matches: 4. The CDR3 has 15 residues. From germline, CDR1 is SEHNR and CDR2 FQNEAQ (reference sequence). The DNA for the CDR3 is TGTGCCAGCAGCTTCGAACAGGGGGTCACAGATACGCAGTATTTT. This translates into CASSFEQGVTDTQYF.

This clonotype was seen many times. V is TRBV20-1 and J is TRBJ1-6; D call uncertain. V gave up 5 bases and J gave up 8 bases, with 16 bases separating them. The CDR3 spans 14 residues. Looked up from germline, CDR1 is DFQATT and CDR2 is SNEGSKA (reference sequence). The CDR3 nucleotides read TGCAGTGCTCCCACGGGTAGGGTGGATTCACCCCTCCACTTT. Protein sequence: CSAPTGRVDSPLHF.

V gene TRBV11-2 combines with J gene TRBJ2-1; the D is unclear. Germline-derived CDR1 and CDR2 are SGHAT and FQNNGV. The length of the CDR3 is 8 residues. Written as DNA, the CDR3 is TGTGCACGGGATGAGCAGTTCTTC. Translation: CARDEQFF.

This chain links TRBV14 with TRBJ2-4, with TRBD2 matching 13 bases. V was pared by 6 bases and J by 4 bases, with 6 bases of the junction left unmatched. Germline CDR1 and CDR2: SGHDN and FVKESK. The CDR3 contains 16 residues. CDR3 DNA sequence: TGTGCCAGCAGTCCCCTACTAGCGGGAGGGAAAAACATTCAGTACTTC. It specifies CASSPLLAGGKNIQYF.

The rearrangement links TRBV7-9 to TRBJ2-2, with a possible D match to TRBD1 (5 bases). This CDR3 comprises 15 residues. Germline CDR1 reads SEHNR; CDR2 reads FQNEAQ (reference sequence). The V gene lost 6 bases and the J gene lost 0 bases, with 11 bases spanning the gap. CDR3 bases: TGTGCCAGCAGTGGACACTCCGCGAACACCGGGGAGCTGTTTTTT. This translates into CASSGHSANTGELFF. The whole variable domain, remainder taken from reference TRBV7-9 and TRBJ2-2, is DTGVSQNPRHKITKRGQNVTFRCDPISEHNRLYWYRQTLGQGPEFLTYFQNEAQLEKSRLLSDRFSAERPKGSFSTLEIQRTEQGDSAMYLCASSGHSANTGELFFGEGSRLTVL.

This clonotype turned up a few times. The chain recombines TRBV11-2 with TRBJ2-6, with D possibly being TRBD1 (5 bases). V was cut by 5 bases and J by 0 bases, with 20 bases left in between. This CDR3 is built from 19 residues. The germline V gene encodes CDR1 SGHAT and CDR2 FQNNGV. CDR3 sequence reads: CASSKQVALPLSGANVLTF. DNA for the CDR3: TGTGCCAGCAGCAAACAGGTGGCCCTTCCCCTCTCTGGGGCCAACGTCCTGACTTTC.

This clonotype was detected ten times or more. The CDR3 DNA reads TGTGCCAGCAGCTTAGGTTCCTACGAGCAGTACTTC. This codes for CASSLGSYEQYF. The rearrangement joins TRBV7-2 to TRBJ2-7; D unresolved. V was trimmed by 1 base and J by 1 base, leaving 2 bases between them. CDR1 is SGHTA, CDR2 FQGNSA, per germline. CDR3 length equals 12 residues.

This clonotype was observed many times. This chain uses TRBV14 with TRBJ1-1; D is ambiguous. The CDR3 spans 13 residues. Germline V CDR1 and CDR2: SGHDN, FVKESK. The V end lost 4 bases, the J end lost 1 base, and 7 bases lay between the germline ends. CDR3: CASSPYQNTEAFF. CDR3 sequence (DNA): TGTGCCAGCAGCCCATACCAGAACACTGAAGCTTTCTTT.

Many counts were recorded for this clonotype. The V call is TRBV28, the J call TRBJ2-2; 7 bases align to TRBD1. Germline values: CDR1 MDHEN, CDR2 SYDVKM. The CDR3 has 15 residues. V was clipped by 5 bases and J by 7 bases; unmatched bases: 10. CDR3 in amino acids: CASSPTGAYGGELFF. The CDR3 nucleotides read TGTGCCAGCAGTCCCACAGGGGCTTATGGCGGGGAGCTGTTTTTT.

In its sample, this clonotype was seen many times. The V gene is TRBV5-1, the J gene TRBJ2-7; D gene unclear. Germline V gene data show CDR1 as SGHRS and CDR2 as YFSETQ. V was shortened by 3 bases and J by 0 bases, with 4 bases between the two germline ends. The CDR3 sequence is 12 residues long. The CDR3 DNA is TGCGCCAGCAGCTCCACCTCCTACGAGCAGTACTTC. As protein: CASSSTSYEQYF.

This clonotype is deemed medium-sized. The rearrangement links TRBV20-1 to TRBJ2-1; tentative D call: TRBD1 (5 bases). The V end was cut by 0 bases, the J end by 4 bases, with 10 bases between. The CDR3 totals 14 residues. In germline, CDR1 is DFQATT, CDR2 SNEGSKA (reference sequence). CDR3: CSAREGARYNEQFF. CDR3 DNA: TGCAGTGCTAGAGAAGGGGCGAGGTACAATGAGCAGTTCTTC.

This clonotype showed up many times. The chain combines TRBV20-1 with TRBJ1-2; D may be TRBD1 (5 bases). Trimming removed 6 bases at V and 6 bases at J, with 20 bases between. Germline CDR1 reads DFQATT; CDR2 reads SNEGSKA (reference sequence). The CDR3 covers 14 residues. The CDR3 nucleotides are TGCAGTGCCCCGCCAGCAGGGAAACTCAATGGCTACACCTTC. Translation gives CSAPPAGKLNGYTF.

J is TRBJ1-1 and V is TRBV3-1; TRBD1 is a possible D gene (6 bases). The germline V gene encodes CDR1 LGHDT and CDR2 YNNKEL (reference sequence). Trimming removed 4 bases at V and 5 bases at J, with 14 bases between. The CDR3 is 14 amino acids. This CDR3 is CASSPRTGNTEAFF. CDR3 DNA sequence: TGTGCCAGCAGCCCTAGAACAGGGAATACTGAAGCTTTCTTT.